A selection of T cell receptor beta chains follows, all from one sample in a study of T cell responses to AZD1222 COVID-19 vaccine. Profiling relied on immunoSEQ multiplex PCR, and the TCRdb table lists in-frame clones only, not all of them. The table lists around 140,000 clones, around 92% of them singletons. Material: peripheral blood, obtained 28 days after the second AZD1222 dose. The receptors were sampled from an adult who received the AZD1222 COVID-19 vaccine. Both conserved end residues are part of each CDR3. Each record gives: J gene, D gene, clone size, V gene, CDR3 protein, CDR3 DNA. The D gene is left open where the match is weak. Clone size is given for some rows only: seen once, a few or many times, or a class if the clone is expanded.

j_gene: TRBJ1-5; d_gene: .; abundance: few; v_gene: TRBV5-1; CDR3aa: CASSLSPNQPQHF; CDR3nt: TGCGCCAGCAGCTTGTCCCCAAATCAGCCCCAGCATTTT
j_gene: TRBJ1-2; d_gene: .; abundance: .; v_gene: TRBV2; CDR3aa: CALIGGFYGYTF; CDR3nt: TGTGCCCTTATAGGAGGATTTTATGGCTACACCTTC
j_gene: TRBJ2-1; d_gene: TRBD2; abundance: .; v_gene: TRBV18; CDR3aa: CASSPPAGDEQFF; CDR3nt: TGTGCCAGCTCACCACCTGCGGGGGATGAGCAGTTCTTC
j_gene: TRBJ1-2; d_gene: .; abundance: .; v_gene: TRBV9; CDR3aa: CASSVGEIYTF; CDR3nt: TGTGCCAGCAGCGTGGGGGAGATTTACACCTTC
j_gene: TRBJ1-2; d_gene: TRBD1; abundance: once; v_gene: TRBV18; CDR3aa: CASSPGQGAPGYTF; CDR3nt: TGTGCCAGCTCACCGGGACAGGGGGCTCCTGGCTACACCTTC
j_gene: TRBJ1-5; d_gene: .; abundance: .; v_gene: TRBV27; CDR3aa: CASSLAPGAGGPQHF; CDR3nt: TGTGCCAGCAGTTTGGCTCCAGGGGCCGGGGGGCCCCAGCATTTT
j_gene: TRBJ1-1; d_gene: TRBD1; abundance: .; v_gene: TRBV20-1; CDR3aa: CSASPRTGGTEAFF; CDR3nt: TGCAGTGCTAGTCCCAGGACAGGGGGCACTGAAGCTTTCTTT
j_gene: TRBJ2-1; d_gene: TRBD2; abundance: .; v_gene: TRBV7-8; CDR3aa: CASSLAGTRYNEQFF; CDR3nt: TGTGCCAGCAGCCTAGCGGGGACCCGCTACAATGAGCAGTTCTTC
j_gene: TRBJ1-1; d_gene: TRBD1; abundance: .; v_gene: TRBV29-1; CDR3aa: CSVVTGGDTEAFF; CDR3nt: TGCAGCGTTGTGACAGGGGGAGACACTGAAGCTTTCTTT
j_gene: TRBJ1-2; d_gene: .; abundance: .; v_gene: TRBV12-3/TRBV12-4; CDR3aa: CASRNDRNYGYTF; CDR3nt: TGTGCCAGCAGGAACGACAGAAACTATGGCTACACCTTC
j_gene: TRBJ2-7; d_gene: .; abundance: once; v_gene: TRBV7-2; CDR3aa: CASSQTGTAAYEQYF; CDR3nt: TGTGCCAGCAGCCAGACCGGGACGGCGGCCTACGAGCAGTACTTC
j_gene: TRBJ2-1; d_gene: .; abundance: .; v_gene: TRBV5-1; CDR3aa: CASSTRAGSDEQFF; CDR3nt: TGCGCCAGCAGCACGAGGGCCGGCTCGGATGAGCAGTTCTTC
j_gene: TRBJ1-1; d_gene: .; abundance: once; v_gene: TRBV28; CDR3aa: CASSFLGSEAFF; CDR3nt: TGTGCCAGCAGTTTTCTGGGGAGTGAAGCTTTCTTT
j_gene: TRBJ1-2; d_gene: .; abundance: .; v_gene: TRBV28; CDR3aa: CASSIPGANYGYTF; CDR3nt: TGTGCCAGCAGTATTCCCGGGGCTAACTATGGCTACACCTTC
j_gene: TRBJ1-4; d_gene: .; abundance: .; v_gene: TRBV19; CDR3aa: CASSYGNEKLFF; CDR3nt: TGTGCCAGTAGCTACGGTAATGAAAAACTGTTTTTT
j_gene: TRBJ2-5; d_gene: .; abundance: .; v_gene: TRBV2; CDR3aa: CASSGKDGIETQYF; CDR3nt: TGTGCCAGCAGCGGGAAAGACGGTATAGAGACCCAGTACTTC
j_gene: TRBJ2-3; d_gene: .; abundance: .; v_gene: TRBV4-3; CDR3aa: CASSQQGYDTDTQYF; CDR3nt: TGCGCCAGCAGCCAACAGGGCTACGACACAGATACGCAGTATTTT
j_gene: TRBJ1-2; d_gene: TRBD1; abundance: .; v_gene: TRBV18; CDR3aa: CATSPGTGGGYTF; CDR3nt: TGTGCCACTTCTCCGGGGACAGGGGGCGGCTACACCTTC
j_gene: TRBJ1-1; d_gene: .; abundance: .; v_gene: TRBV5-1; CDR3aa: CASSLEGGRDTEAFF; CDR3nt: TGCGCCAGCAGCTTGGAAGGAGGGAGGGACACTGAAGCTTTCTTT
j_gene: TRBJ1-4; d_gene: TRBD1; abundance: .; v_gene: TRBV28; CDR3aa: CASSFEFVGTGTNEKLFF; CDR3nt: TGTGCCAGCAGTTTTGAGTTCGTGGGGACAGGGACGAATGAAAAACTGTTTTTT
j_gene: TRBJ1-6; d_gene: .; abundance: once; v_gene: TRBV7-3; CDR3aa: CASSQDGWNSPLHF; CDR3nt: TGTGCCAGCAGCCAGGACGGCTGGAATTCACCCCTCCACTTT
j_gene: TRBJ1-5; d_gene: .; abundance: .; v_gene: TRBV21-1; CDR3aa: CASSKVAQCQPQHF; CDR3nt: TGTGCCAGCAGCAAAGTGGCACAGTGCCAGCCCCAGCATTTT
j_gene: TRBJ2-3; d_gene: TRBD1; abundance: few; v_gene: TRBV10-3; CDR3aa: CAISESTGGGTDTQYF; CDR3nt: TGTGCCATCAGTGAGTCGACAGGGGGCGGGACAGATACGCAGTATTTT
j_gene: TRBJ1-1; d_gene: TRBD1; abundance: .; v_gene: TRBV19; CDR3aa: CASSSTGTDTEAFF; CDR3nt: TGTGCCAGTAGTTCAACCGGGACAGACACTGAAGCTTTCTTT
j_gene: TRBJ1-1; d_gene: .; abundance: .; v_gene: TRBV6-6; CDR3aa: CASSYGDTNTEAFF; CDR3nt: TGTGCCAGCAGTTACGGGGATACGAACACTGAAGCTTTCTTT
j_gene: TRBJ2-7; d_gene: .; abundance: .; v_gene: TRBV2; CDR3aa: CASSVLPMGEQYF; CDR3nt: TGTGCCAGCAGTGTCCTTCCGATGGGCGAGCAGTACTTC
j_gene: TRBJ2-7; d_gene: .; abundance: .; v_gene: TRBV4-2; CDR3aa: CASSLQGRGEQYF; CDR3nt: TGTGCCAGCAGCCTGCAGGGGCGAGGGGAGCAGTACTTC
j_gene: TRBJ1-1; d_gene: .; abundance: .; v_gene: TRBV7-9; CDR3aa: CASSLNSLLNTEAFF; CDR3nt: TGTGCCAGCAGCTTAAACAGCCTTCTGAACACTGAAGCTTTCTTT
j_gene: TRBJ1-1; d_gene: .; abundance: .; v_gene: TRBV29-1; CDR3aa: CSARGQNTEAFF; CDR3nt: TGCAGCGCCCGGGGCCAAAACACTGAGGCTTTCTTT
j_gene: TRBJ1-1; d_gene: TRBD1; abundance: .; v_gene: TRBV2; CDR3aa: CASIGDRVGSTEAFF; CDR3nt: TGTGCCAGCATAGGGGACAGGGTCGGATCCACTGAAGCTTTCTTT
j_gene: TRBJ2-7; d_gene: TRBD2; abundance: .; v_gene: TRBV6-6; CDR3aa: CASSSGGGLVGYEQYF; CDR3nt: TGTGCCAGCAGTTCTGGGGGAGGGCTAGTCGGCTACGAGCAGTACTTC
j_gene: TRBJ1-6; d_gene: .; abundance: .; v_gene: TRBV9; CDR3aa: CASSVENGLGVPLHF; CDR3nt: TGTGCCAGCAGCGTAGAGAACGGCCTGGGGGTGCCCCTCCACTTT
j_gene: TRBJ2-1; d_gene: .; abundance: .; v_gene: TRBV5-6; CDR3aa: CASSLGPINNEQFF; CDR3nt: TGTGCCAGCAGCTTGGGGCCCATAAACAATGAGCAGTTCTTC
j_gene: TRBJ1-6; d_gene: .; abundance: .; v_gene: TRBV19; CDR3aa: CASSGSSRRPAENSPLHF; CDR3nt: TGTGCCAGTAGTGGTAGTTCCCGCCGCCCTGCTGAGAATTCACCCCTCCACTTT
j_gene: TRBJ1-2; d_gene: .; abundance: once; v_gene: TRBV20-1; CDR3aa: CSASGGGYGYTF; CDR3nt: TGCAGTGCTAGTGGAGGGGGTTATGGCTACACCTTC
j_gene: TRBJ2-7; d_gene: TRBD2; abundance: .; v_gene: TRBV6-2/TRBV6-3; CDR3aa: CASSPEIERGRISYEQYF; CDR3nt: TGTGCCAGCAGCCCCGAGATCGAGCGGGGCCGGATCTCCTACGAGCAGTACTTC
j_gene: TRBJ1-3; d_gene: .; abundance: .; v_gene: TRBV2; CDR3aa: CASSDRRAVSGNTIYF; CDR3nt: TGTGCCAGCAGTGATCGGCGGGCCGTCTCTGGAAACACCATATATTTT
j_gene: TRBJ1-5; d_gene: .; abundance: medium-sized; v_gene: TRBV18; CDR3aa: CASSETTGQPQHF; CDR3nt: TGTGCCAGCTCAGAAACCACAGGTCAGCCCCAGCATTTT
j_gene: TRBJ1-5; d_gene: TRBD1; abundance: .; v_gene: TRBV19; CDR3aa: CAKRARQGGNQPQHF; CDR3nt: TGTGCCAAGCGAGCGAGACAGGGTGGCAATCAGCCCCAGCATTTT
j_gene: TRBJ2-1; d_gene: TRBD2; abundance: .; v_gene: TRBV9; CDR3aa: CASSVGGRALYNEQFF; CDR3nt: TGTGCCAGCAGCGTAGGCGGGAGGGCCCTTTACAATGAGCAGTTCTTC
j_gene: TRBJ2-7; d_gene: .; abundance: .; v_gene: TRBV3-1/TRBV3-2; CDR3aa: CASSNRGGEQYF; CDR3nt: TGTGCCAGCAGCAACAGGGGGGGGGAGCAGTACTTC
j_gene: TRBJ1-3; d_gene: TRBD1; abundance: .; v_gene: TRBV6-5; CDR3aa: CASKRQGASGNTIYF; CDR3nt: TGTGCCAGCAAAAGACAGGGGGCATCTGGAAACACCATATATTTT
j_gene: TRBJ1-2; d_gene: TRBD1; abundance: .; v_gene: TRBV9; CDR3aa: CASSARDSRGYTF; CDR3nt: TGTGCCAGCAGCGCCCGGGACAGTAGGGGCTACACCTTC
j_gene: TRBJ2-7; d_gene: TRBD1; abundance: .; v_gene: TRBV4-1; CDR3aa: CASSQGQGAPYEQYF; CDR3nt: TGCGCCAGCAGCCAAGGACAGGGGGCCCCCTACGAGCAGTACTTC
j_gene: TRBJ1-4; d_gene: TRBD1; abundance: .; v_gene: TRBV28; CDR3aa: CASWDSNNEKLFF; CDR3nt: TGTGCCAGCTGGGACAGCAATAATGAAAAACTGTTTTTT
j_gene: TRBJ1-5; d_gene: .; abundance: .; v_gene: TRBV2; CDR3aa: CASSEGAPGAGPWSHF; CDR3nt: TGTGCCAGCAGTGAGGGGGCACCTGGGGCAGGTCCTTGGAGTCATTTT
j_gene: TRBJ2-7; d_gene: .; abundance: .; v_gene: TRBV28; CDR3aa: CASSWLTEPPSEQYF; CDR3nt: TGTGCCAGCAGTTGGTTGACAGAGCCCCCCTCCGAGCAGTACTTC
j_gene: TRBJ1-3; d_gene: TRBD1; abundance: .; v_gene: TRBV19; CDR3aa: CASLRQGGNTIYF; CDR3nt: TGTGCCAGCCTACGACAGGGTGGAAACACCATATATTTT
j_gene: TRBJ2-1; d_gene: .; abundance: .; v_gene: TRBV20-1; CDR3aa: CKGERDEQFF; CDR3nt: TGTAAGGGGGAGAGGGATGAGCAGTTCTTC
j_gene: TRBJ2-3; d_gene: TRBD2; abundance: .; v_gene: TRBV19; CDR3aa: CASSIGGSLGDTQYF; CDR3nt: TGTGCCAGTAGTATAGGCGGGAGTTTAGGAGATACGCAGTATTTT
j_gene: TRBJ2-1; d_gene: TRBD2; abundance: .; v_gene: TRBV19; CDR3aa: CASSIGAGLDNEQFF; CDR3nt: TGTGCCAGTAGTATTGGGGCGGGACTAGATAATGAGCAGTTCTTC
j_gene: TRBJ2-7; d_gene: .; abundance: .; v_gene: TRBV19; CDR3aa: CASSIRGYEQYF; CDR3nt: TGTGCCAGTAGTATACGGGGCTACGAGCAGTACTTC
j_gene: TRBJ2-3; d_gene: .; abundance: .; v_gene: TRBV10-3; CDR3aa: CAISEVTDGTDTQYF; CDR3nt: TGTGCCATCAGTGAGGTTACAGACGGCACAGATACGCAGTATTTT
j_gene: TRBJ1-3; d_gene: TRBD1; abundance: .; v_gene: TRBV6-1; CDR3aa: CASSEVWDSSSGNTIYF; CDR3nt: TGTGCCAGCAGTGAAGTATGGGACAGCAGCTCTGGAAACACCATATATTTT
j_gene: TRBJ1-1; d_gene: .; abundance: .; v_gene: TRBV4-3; CDR3aa: CASSALLMNTEAFF; CDR3nt: TGCGCCAGCAGCGCACTATTAATGAACACTGAAGCTTTCTTT
j_gene: TRBJ2-3; d_gene: .; abundance: few; v_gene: TRBV6-2/TRBV6-3; CDR3aa: CASSYSRRSTDTQYF; CDR3nt: TGTGCCAGCAGTTACTCCCGCAGAAGCACAGATACGCAGTATTTT
j_gene: TRBJ2-7; d_gene: .; abundance: .; v_gene: TRBV5-5; CDR3aa: CASSLSHGDYEQYF; CDR3nt: TGTGCCAGCAGCCTGTCCCACGGAGACTACGAGCAGTACTTC
j_gene: TRBJ1-1; d_gene: .; abundance: .; v_gene: TRBV12-3/TRBV12-4; CDR3aa: CASSLRGDTEAFF; CDR3nt: TGTGCCAGCAGTTTAAGGGGGGACACTGAAGCTTTCTTT
j_gene: TRBJ2-1; d_gene: .; abundance: .; v_gene: TRBV6-5; CDR3aa: CATTTPQYNEQFF; CDR3nt: TGTGCCACGACTACTCCACAATACAATGAGCAGTTCTTC
j_gene: TRBJ2-1; d_gene: TRBD2; abundance: .; v_gene: TRBV25-1; CDR3aa: CASSPGRADNEQFF; CDR3nt: TGTGCCAGCAGTCCGGGGAGGGCCGACAATGAGCAGTTCTTC